The next 9 T cell receptor beta chains were all read from a single sample in a study of PD-L1 blockade in urothelial cancer. Only in-frame clones appear in the TCRdb table, and some are missing; sequencing was by immunoSEQ multiplex PCR. The top ten hold 4.5% of the sample, which has fewer than 75,000 clones, almost 90% seen once. As for time point: pretreatment peripheral blood. The starting material was PBMCs, obtained around atezolizumab (anti-PD-L1) treatment. Receptor source: a man aged 65-85 years with urothelial cancer.

The CDR3 loop is CASSPLAGGTGELFF. The CDR3 DNA is TGCGCCAGCAGTCCTTTAGCGGGAGGGACCGGGGAGCTGTTTTTT. This chain links TRBV5-1 with TRBJ2-2; 11 nucleotides line up with TRBD2. V trimming: 5 bases; J trimming: 5 bases; junction bases outside the gene matches: 5. The V gene's germline CDR1 is SGHRS and CDR2 YFSETQ. There are 15 residues in the CDR3.

The V call is TRBV10-1, the J call TRBJ2-2; tentatively, D is TRBD2 (6 bases). The CDR3 covers 13 residues. Trimming removed 4 bases from V and 6 bases from J, with 9 bases in between. CDR1 is WNHNN and CDR2 is SYGVQD in the germline V gene (reference sequence). This chain's CDR3 is CASSVRLAGELFF. For the CDR3, the DNA is TGCGCCAGCAGTGTCCGACTAGCCGGGGAGCTGTTTTTT.

The J gene is TRBJ1-2, the V gene TRBV18, with a tentative D call TRBD1 (5 bases). Germline-derived CDR1 and CDR2 are KGHSH and LQKENI. This CDR3 has 13 residues. The ends were cut back, 3 bases at V and 8 bases at J, with 13 bases in the middle. The CDR3 spells CASSPRDSDGYTF. The CDR3 DNA is TGTGCCAGCTCACCCCGGGACTCGGACGGCTACACCTTC.

The V gene is TRBV11-2, the J gene TRBJ2-1, with D possibly being TRBD1 (5 bases). V was pared by 1 base and J by 3 bases, with 16 bases between. Germline lookup yields CDR1 SGHAT and CDR2 FQNNGV. CDR3 length equals 17 residues. The CDR3, as DNA: TGTGCCAGCAGCTTAGCATTGGGGCAGTTAGGCTACAATGAGCAGTTCTTC. Its translation is CASSLALGQLGYNEQFF.

The CDR3 DNA reads TGCGCCAGCAAGATGAGCGGGGAAGAGACCCAGTACTTC. Translating it yields CASKMSGEETQYF. The chain recombines TRBV4-1 with TRBJ2-5, with 7 bases fitting TRBD2. CDR3 length equals 13 residues. J gave up 3 bases and V 7 bases, and 5 bases lay outside the gene matches. In germline, CDR1 is MGHRA, CDR2 YSYEKL.

The chain couples TRBV18 to TRBJ1-5, with a weak D call TRBD1 (5 bases). The V end lost 3 bases, the J end lost 1 base, and 10 bases lay between the germline ends. The CDR3 length is 15 residues. Germline V gene data show CDR1 as KGHSH and CDR2 as LQKENI. CDR3 in DNA: TGTGCCAGCTCACCTTCAGGGTTGAGCAATCAGCCCCAGCATTTT. Protein product: CASSPSGLSNQPQHF.

This clone appeared a single time. This chain joins TRBV5-1 and TRBJ2-7, with 10 bases matching TRBD1. CDR3 length: 17 residues. Germline V lookup: CDR1 SGHRS, CDR2 YFSETQ. Trimming cost V 0 bases and J 6 bases; bases outside gene matches: 12. CDR3 protein: CASSLAVWTGGSSEQYF. CDR3 in DNA: TGCGCCAGCAGCTTGGCGGTCTGGACAGGGGGGAGTAGCGAGCAGTACTTC.

The J gene is TRBJ2-3, the V gene TRBV2, with 10 bases identical to TRBD1. With V trimmed by 4 bases and J by 4 bases, 8 bases remained unmatched. This CDR3 is built from 16 residues. Germline V gene sequence: CDR1 SNHLY, CDR2 FYNNEI. DNA of the CDR3: TGTGCCAGCAGTGGACGACAGGGGGCGAGGTCAGATACGCAGTATTTT. Encoded protein: CASSGRQGARSDTQYF.

A single count supports this clone. This rearrangement joins TRBV27 to TRBJ2-7, with 9 bases fitting TRBD1. Trimming took 5 bases from V and 5 from J; bases not matched to a gene: 10. Per germline, CDR1 MNHEY and CDR2 SMNVEV (reference sequence). The CDR3 covers 15 residues. DNA of the CDR3: TGTGCCAGCAGTACCCGGGACAGGGTCACGGACGAGCAGTACTTC. As protein: CASSTRDRVTDEQYF.